This T cell receptor beta chain originates from a study of T cells after yellow fever vaccination. This clonotype showed up many times. What it recognizes is unknown. CDR1 and CDR2 from the germline V gene are SGHRS and YFSETQ. Trimming removed 4 bases from V and 10 bases from J, with 18 bases in between. This CDR3 has 14 amino acids. General study findings and limits: It was the secondary response that reached its peak faster, day 5 versus 15, but it was weaker. A minor fraction of clonotypes spanned both CD4 and CD8 compartments. Researchers cautioned that FACS-sorted repertoires could harbor abundant clonotypes contaminating from the bulk population. Post-booster reappearance was seen for most primary-vaccination clones (roughly 96% CD4, roughly 86% CD8).

One entry per CDR3 protein, called by TCRdb with MiXCR from the 5' RACE reads. This table has 200,000 to 250,000 distinct CDR3 sequences, roughly 7.2% appearing once. V gene TRBV5-1 combines with J gene TRBJ2-1, with D possibly matching TRBD2 (6 bases). The specimen was CD4+ T cells sorted from PBMCs, collected 15 days after the yellow fever booster vaccination. The source of this sequence is a man younger than 45 who received the YFV17D yellow fever vaccine. The CDR3 nucleotides read TGCGCCAGCAGCCCCGGCCCGACGGCGGGGGAGCAGTTCTTC. This sequence encodes CASSPGPTAGEQFF.